A single sample is the source of the 30 T cell receptor beta chains below, sequenced in a study of blood T cell repertoires in COVID-19. Generated by immunoSEQ multiplex PCR, the TCRdb table keeps only in-frame clones and is missing some. This table holds more than 200,000 clones, around 87% found once. The source material was PBMCs or T cells enriched from blood (not recorded which). The receptor source for this set is a man aged 30-40 years in a cohort exposed to, infected with or recovered from COVID-19 (not recorded which).

The rearrangement links TRBV11-2 to TRBJ1-2; D remains ambiguous. V gave up 2 bases and J gave up 5 bases, with 15 bases separating them. The germline CDR1 and CDR2 sequences are SGHAT and FQNNGV. CDR3 length: 15 amino acids. As DNA, the CDR3 is TGTGCCAGCAGCTTAATCCACACTACGGGGTATGGCTACACCTTC. As protein: CASSLIHTTGYGYTF.

The chain combines TRBV24-1 with TRBJ1-5; D is undetermined. Trimming took 0 bases from V and 4 from J, leaving 3 bases between them. The V gene's germline CDR1 is KGHDR and CDR2 SFDVKD. CDR3 length: 13 residues. As DNA, the CDR3 is TGTGCCACCAGTGATTTGCCGAATCAGCCCCAGCATTTT. Protein product: CATSDLPNQPQHF.

This chain uses TRBV7-6 with TRBJ1-5, with TRBD1 identical over 9 bases. Trimming took 4 bases from V and 5 from J; bases not matched to a gene: 3. The CDR3 is 14 residues long. Per the germline V gene, CDR1 is SGHVS and CDR2 is FNYEAQ. In DNA form, the CDR3 reads TGTGCCAGCAGCTACGGGACAGGGTATCAGCCCCAGCATTTT. Translation: CASSYGTGYQPQHF.

V gene TRBV27 combines with J gene TRBJ1-5; a weak D match, TRBD1 (5 bases). This CDR3 has 13 residues. Trimming took off 5 bases at V and 5 bases at J, with 10 bases between the two ends. Per the germline V gene, CDR1 is MNHEY and CDR2 is SMNVEV (reference sequence). CDR3 bases: TGTGCCAGCAGTCGGGGGGTGCATCAGCCCCAGCATTTT. As protein: CASSRGVHQPQHF.

This clone appeared a few times. The chain recombines TRBV19 with TRBJ1-3; D unresolved. The CDR3 is made up of 15 amino acids. Germline CDR1 reads LNHDA; CDR2 reads SQIVND (reference sequence). Trimming stripped 3 bases from V and 0 bases from J, with 9 bases between. CDR3 sequence (DNA): TGTGCCAGTAGTATCAGACATAGCTCTGGAAACACCATATATTTT. Protein sequence: CASSIRHSSGNTIYF.

The chain combines TRBV4-1 with TRBJ1-2, with D unresolved. This CDR3 has 14 residues. V was cut by 1 base and J by 4 bases, with 10 bases left in between. The V gene's germline CDR1 is MGHRA and CDR2 YSYEKL. Here the CDR3 reads CASSQGPGSYGYTF. The CDR3 DNA sequence: TGCGCCAGCAGCCAAGGTCCGGGGAGCTATGGCTACACCTTC.

CDR3 in amino acids: CASSRRGPADSSPLHF. CDR3 in DNA: TGTGCCAGCAGCCGCCGAGGGCCTGCGGACTCTTCACCCCTCCACTTT. The V call is TRBV7-9, the J call TRBJ1-6; no clear D. Trimming shortened V by 5 bases and J by 9 bases, and 20 bases separated the two germline ends. In germline, CDR1 is SEHNR, CDR2 FQNEAQ (reference sequence). The CDR3 has 16 residues.

This clone has a single count. This rearrangement joins TRBV28 to TRBJ1-4; tentatively, D is TRBD1 (5 bases). CDR3 length equals 14 residues. V lost 5 bases, J lost 3 bases, and 10 bases lay in between. Germline lookup yields CDR1 MDHEN and CDR2 SYDVKM. The CDR3 region has the DNA TGTGCCAGCAGTCGGCGGGGGGCTAATGAAAAACTGTTTTTT. Its translation is CASSRRGANEKLFF.

The gene calls are TRBV10-3 and TRBJ2-7, with TRBD2 matching 8 bases. The V gene end was trimmed by 3 bases and the J gene end by 4 bases; junction bases not matched to a gene: 2. CDR1 is ENHRY and CDR2 is SYGVKD in the germline V gene. The CDR3 sequence is 13 residues long. CDR3 DNA: TGTGCCATCAGTGAAGGCGGGGGGTACGAGCAGTACTTC. Protein: CAISEGGGYEQYF.

V usage is TRBV10-2 and J usage is TRBJ2-1, with D perhaps matching TRBD2 (6 bases). This CDR3 is 16 amino acids long. Germline CDR1 is WSHSY and CDR2 is SAAADI. The V end lost 3 bases, the J end lost 8 bases, and 20 bases lay between the germline ends. The CDR3 DNA reads as TGCGCCAGCAGTGAATCTTTGGTCGGGAGAATCTATGAGCAGTTCTTC. It encodes CASSESLVGRIYEQFF.

This clone was counted once. CDR3 in amino acids: CASSVGLAEQETQYF. The CDR3 DNA reads TGTGCCAGCAGCGTAGGACTAGCGGAACAAGAGACCCAGTACTTC. The chain has TRBV9 and TRBJ2-5, with 9 bases aligning to TRBD2. CDR3 length: 15 amino acids. Germline CDR1 is SGDLS and CDR2 is YYNGEE. With V trimmed by 0 bases and J by 2 bases, 2 bases remained unmatched.

V is TRBV19 and J is TRBJ2-3, with D unresolved. Germline CDR1 reads LNHDA; CDR2 reads SQIVND (reference sequence). This CDR3 spans 15 amino acids. Trimming took 4 bases from V and 1 from J, leaving 12 bases between them. The CDR3 DNA follows: TGTGCCAGTAGTACCCGTAGGAGAGGCACAGATACGCAGTATTTT. It yields the protein CASSTRRRGTDTQYF.

The chain uses TRBV27 and TRBJ1-5; maybe TRBD1 (6 bases). This CDR3 region has 16 residues. Germline V gene data show CDR1 as MNHEY and CDR2 as SMNVEV (reference sequence). Trimming removed 6 bases from V and 3 bases from J, with 18 bases in between. The CDR3 sequence: CASSRRGSFFNQPQHF. The CDR3 nucleotides read TGTGCCAGCAGCCGAAGGGGGTCCTTTTTCAATCAGCCCCAGCATTTT.

This clone has only one observation. The chain carries TRBV13 and TRBJ1-3, with D possibly TRBD1 on 5 matching bases. CDR3 length: 12 amino acids. V lost 6 bases and J 11 bases, leaving 14 bases between the germline ends. Looked up from germline, CDR1 is PRHDT and CDR2 is FYEKMQ (reference sequence). CDR3 protein: CASRTARTAIYF. CDR3 DNA sequence: TGTGCCAGCAGGACAGCCCGAACCGCCATATATTTT. Combining the CDR3 with reference TRBV13 and TRBJ1-3 gives the whole variable domain AAGVIQSPRHLIKEKRETATLKCYPIPRHDTVYWYQQGPGQDPQFLISFYEKMQSDKGSIPDRFSAQQFSDYHSELNMSSLELGDSALYFCASRTARTAIYFGEGSWLTVV.

The V and J genes are TRBV5-4 and TRBJ1-1; D is ambiguous. The CDR3 contains 13 residues. Trimming took 5 bases from V and 0 from J, leaving 8 bases between them. The germline gives CDR1 SGHNT, CDR2 YYREEE (reference sequence). This CDR3 reads CASRLTLNTEAFF. DNA for the CDR3: TGTGCCAGCAGACTGACATTGAACACTGAAGCTTTCTTT.

The chain combines TRBV9 with TRBJ2-1; D is perhaps TRBD1 (7 bases). This CDR3 has 18 amino acids. Germline V gives CDR1 SGDLS, CDR2 YYNGEE. V was trimmed by 3 bases and J by 6 bases, leaving 25 bases between them. The CDR3 sequence is CASSGAQGGRTSGNEQFF. CDR3 DNA: TGTGCCAGCAGCGGGGCCCAGGGGGGCCGGACCTCAGGCAATGAGCAGTTCTTC.

This clone was recorded only once. The chain has TRBV9 and TRBJ2-7; D possibly corresponds to TRBD1 (6 bases). Germline CDR1 SGDLS, CDR2 YYNGEE. This CDR3 is built from 15 residues. V gave up 4 bases and J gave up 0 bases, with 14 bases separating them. The CDR3 reads CASSPRDTPSYEQYF. For the CDR3, the DNA is TGTGCCAGCAGCCCCCGGGACACCCCCTCCTACGAGCAGTACTTC.

The genes are TRBV21-1 and TRBJ2-7; the tabulated D call, TRBD2, remains unverified against the DNA. TRBV21-1 is a known pseudogene. The CDR3 length is 20 residues. CDR3 DNA: TGTGCCAGCACCCTCCCAGCGGGAGGCAAGGGCCGGGAACCCTCCTACGAGCAGTACTTC. Translation gives CASTLPAGGKGREPSYEQYF.

To note about this clone: This likely comes from a read error, as the CDR3 has no conserved phenylalanine or tryptophan at its end. It is unclear where the CDR3 begins or ends on the DNA, so no DNA is shown, and the CDR3 is as TCRdb lists it. The chain joins TRBV19 to TRBJ2-7; the D call TRBD1 from the table was never checked on the DNA. Looked up from germline, CDR1 is LNHDA and CDR2 is SQIVND (reference sequence). Counting both end residues, the CDR3 totals 10 amino acids. The CDR3 sequence: CASSDRPSWP.

This chain connects TRBV19 to TRBJ1-1, with a tentative D call TRBD1 (5 bases). The V end lost 7 bases, the J end lost 0 bases, and 12 bases lay between the germline ends. The CDR3 covers 14 residues. The germline V gene encodes CDR1 LNHDA and CDR2 SQIVND (reference sequence). The CDR3, as DNA: TGTGCCAGTAAGGGGAAACGGCTGAACACTGAAGCTTTCTTT. Protein sequence: CASKGKRLNTEAFF. Together with reference TRBV19 and TRBJ1-1, the CDR3 gives the full variable domain: DGGITQSPKYLFRKEGQNVTLSCEQNLNHDAMYWYRQDPGQGLRLIYYSQIVNDFQKGDIAEGYSVSREKKESFPLTVTSAQKNPTAFYLCASKGKRLNTEAFFGQGTRLTVV.

In this sample, this clone turned up once. This chain links TRBV18 with TRBJ2-7; 8 bases match TRBD1. J gave up 2 bases and V 3 bases, and 6 bases lay outside the gene matches. Germline values: CDR1 KGHSH, CDR2 LQKENI. The CDR3 length is 15 residues. CDR3 region: CASSPATGDAYEQYF. CDR3 DNA sequence: TGTGCCAGCTCACCGGCGACAGGGGACGCCTACGAGCAGTACTTC.

The CDR3 sequence: CASSVETSGRQYF. The CDR3, as DNA: TGTGCCAGCAGCGTAGAAACTAGCGGGAGGCAGTACTTC. This sequence joins TRBV9 and TRBJ2-7; 11 nucleotides line up with TRBD2. CDR1 SGDLS and CDR2 YYNGEE come from the germline V gene. J lost 9 bases, V lost 0 bases, and 2 bases had no gene match. The CDR3 spans 13 residues.

The chain couples TRBV28 to TRBJ1-5; TRBD1 agrees at 8 bases. Germline V gene data show CDR1 as MDHEN and CDR2 as SYDVKM. V was clipped by 6 bases and J by 11 bases; unmatched bases: 9. The CDR3 runs to 13 residues. CDR3 loop: CASSLAQGGAQHF. The CDR3 coding sequence is TGTGCCAGCAGCTTGGCACAGGGGGGGGCCCAGCATTTT.

CDR3 residues: CASSSTGAFQETQYF. The CDR3 DNA reads TGCGCCAGCAGCTCGACAGGGGCCTTTCAAGAGACCCAGTACTTC. The V gene is TRBV5-1, the J gene TRBJ2-5, with 8 bases fitting TRBD1. The length of the CDR3 is 15 residues. Germline CDR1 and CDR2: SGHRS and YFSETQ. The junction had 6 bases not matched to a gene; V was cut back by 3 bases and J by 2 bases.

The chain joins TRBV2 to TRBJ2-7; a possible D gene is TRBD1 (6 bases). This CDR3 comprises 14 residues. Germline CDR1 SNHLY, CDR2 FYNNEI. The germline V and J ends were trimmed by 3 bases and 2 bases, with 11 bases remaining between them. The CDR3 reads CASSDGRGTYEQYF. The CDR3 coding sequence is TGTGCCAGCAGTGACGGCAGGGGCACCTACGAGCAGTACTTC.

The chain recombines TRBV15 with TRBJ2-7, with D possibly matching TRBD2 (6 bases). Germline CDR1 reads LNHNV; CDR2 reads YYDKDF (reference sequence). This CDR3 has 14 amino acids. The V and J ends lost 4 bases and 4 bases respectively, with 14 bases between them. As DNA, the CDR3 is TGTGCCACCAGCAATCGGGACTTCTTATACGAGCAGTACTTC. This translates into CATSNRDFLYEQYF.

The chain has TRBV4-2 and TRBJ2-1, with 9 bases aligning to TRBD2. The CDR3 runs 14 residues. The germline CDR1 and CDR2 sequences are LGHNA and YNFKEQ. The J segment lost 7 bases and the V segment lost 1 base, leaving 2 bases of the junction unmatched. The CDR3 nucleotides are TGTGCCAGCAGCCAAGTAGCGGGAGATAATGAGCAGTTCTTC. Its translation is CASSQVAGDNEQFF.

About this clone: Other nucleotide sequences from this sample produce the same CDR3. CDR3 nucleotides: TGTGCCAGCTCACTACCGGGACAGGGGAGCTACGAGCAGTACTTC. As protein: CASSLPGQGSYEQYF. J is TRBJ2-7 and V is TRBV18, with 10 bases aligning to TRBD1. V shed 4 bases and J 3 bases; nucleotides not matched to a gene: 6. CDR1 is KGHSH, CDR2 LQKENI, per germline. This CDR3 region has 15 residues.

This clone was counted between two and nine times. The chain uses TRBV9 and TRBJ2-7, with D perhaps matching TRBD1 (5 bases). The germline V gene encodes CDR1 SGDLS and CDR2 YYNGEE. The CDR3 consists of 13 residues. Deletions cut 4 bases from V and 3 bases from J, with 11 bases between. The CDR3 DNA reads as TGTGCCAGCAGCAGAGATACAGGCTACGAGCAGTACTTC. Protein product: CASSRDTGYEQYF.

The chain uses TRBV6-4 and TRBJ1-5; D unresolved. The CDR3 runs to 17 residues. Germline loops: CDR1 MRHNA, CDR2 SNTAGT. V was shortened by 4 bases and J by 2 bases, with 18 bases between the two germline ends. CDR3 nucleotide sequence: TGTGCCAGCAGTGTCGATGGGAGACCCCAGCGCAATCAGCCCCAGCATTTT. It encodes CASSVDGRPQRNQPQHF.